The rows below give T cell receptor beta chains drawn from one sample of a study of blood T cell repertoires in COVID-19. TCRdb's copy holds only in-frame clones and misses some; the assay was immunoSEQ multiplex PCR. The sample records around 100,000 clones, roughly nine tenths being singletons. Sequenced: peripheral blood. The source of these receptors is a woman of 80 years or more with acute or convalescent COVID-19. The conserved cysteine and the conserved F or W are not part of the CDR3 here. Where a row states a size, it is once, few, many or the class of an expanded clone; other rows omit it.

once	TRBV6-5	TRBJ2-5	ASHTGTSGGLY
.	TRBV12-3/TRBV12-4	TRBJ2-3	ASSFYTDTQY
once	TRBV12-3/TRBV12-4	TRBJ2-7	ASSSGTTGEQY
few	TRBV6-1	TRBJ1-6	ASSEAGGFSYNSPLH
.	TRBV7-9	TRBJ2-7	ASSLVGGNEQY
.	TRBV27	TRBJ1-4	ASSWGGTNEKLF
.	TRBV27	TRBJ1-6	ASSPLGGGNNSPLH
.	TRBV28	TRBJ1-5	ASSPDRFNQPQH
.	TRBV6-1	TRBJ2-5	ASSEGTAPTQY
once	TRBV19	TRBJ2-5	ASSADRGRQETQY
.	TRBV7-9	TRBJ2-3	ASSLGTGGQSYTDTQY
.	TRBV10-3	TRBJ2-7	ATLPGQSGYEQY
.	TRBV7-2	TRBJ2-2	ASSLGPSKAGELF
.	TRBV5-6	TRBJ2-2	ASSSVWQGRPGELF
.	TRBV7-3	TRBJ2-3	ASTLGGGTDTQY
.	TRBV30	TRBJ1-2	AWSAQGPIGYT
.	TRBV10-3	TRBJ2-7	AIRIRDTYEQY
.	TRBV24-1	TRBJ2-5	ATSVGETQY
.	TRBV7-2	TRBJ2-5	ASSLLGLVKETQY
.	TRBV7-2	TRBJ1-1	ASSLVPGSNTEAF
once	TRBV2	TRBJ1-6	ASGRQGASSYNSPLH
once	TRBV28	TRBJ2-3	ASSGARITDTQY
.	TRBV7-8	TRBJ1-2	ASSLAGDFYGYT
.	TRBV15	TRBJ2-2	ATSRDRLAAGELF
.	TRBV30	TRBJ2-7	AWSPGLAGGYEQY
.	TRBV3-1/TRBV3-2	TRBJ2-7	ASSQGDSYEQY
.	TRBV6-6	TRBJ2-3	ASRLLAGYSTDTQY
.	TRBV18	TRBJ2-7	ASSPGAWNYEQY
.	TRBV27	TRBJ1-5	ASSLGGAQPQH
.	TRBV6-2/TRBV6-3	TRBJ1-2	ASSYSTGPNYGYT
.	TRBV18	TRBJ1-2	ASPQGAGVYGYT
once	TRBV18	TRBJ2-7	ASSPTSGPYEQY
.	TRBV7-2	TRBJ2-6	ASSLGSGSSGANVLT
.	TRBV12-3/TRBV12-4	TRBJ1-5	ASSKDRVPQH
.	TRBV7-6	TRBJ2-7	ASSFGAGGSYEQY
.	TRBV2	TRBJ1-1	ASSGQNTEAF
.	TRBV18	TRBJ2-7	ASSPPAVFLQY
.	TRBV20-1	TRBJ1-1	SVSIRGEAF
.	TRBV5-1	TRBJ2-5	ASSLGGGSGETQY
.	TRBV19	TRBJ2-3	ASSIEGRGRPDTQY
.	TRBV7-6	TRBJ2-1	ASSSGTGGSYNEQF
.	TRBV11-2	TRBJ2-5	ASSLGAGGWETQY
.	TRBV7-8	TRBJ1-1	ASSFRLQRGYTEAF
.	TRBV18	TRBJ1-4	ASSQGAGNEKLF
once	TRBV12-5	TRBJ2-3	ASGLAGTDTQY
once	TRBV27	TRBJ2-2	ASRRGGTGELF
.	TRBV5-1	TRBJ1-1	ASSLERGWGGTEAF
.	TRBV11-2	TRBJ1-2	ASSPDRGYGYT
once	TRBV19	TRBJ2-7	ASSIGPSGGYEQY
.	TRBV9	TRBJ2-1	ASSVADNEQF
once	TRBV28	TRBJ1-2	ASSLGGDHYGYT
.	TRBV7-2	TRBJ2-7	ASSQSGTYSYEQY
.	TRBV21-1	TRBJ1-6	ASSSPTRQGPGDNSPLH
.	TRBV6-6	TRBJ1-2	ASNEGSGTYGYT
.	TRBV7-3	TRBJ1-2	ASSDGQWGYT
.	TRBV29-1	TRBJ2-3	SVTKASGGAATQY
.	TRBV18	TRBJ1-3	ASSPPGLRNSGNTIY